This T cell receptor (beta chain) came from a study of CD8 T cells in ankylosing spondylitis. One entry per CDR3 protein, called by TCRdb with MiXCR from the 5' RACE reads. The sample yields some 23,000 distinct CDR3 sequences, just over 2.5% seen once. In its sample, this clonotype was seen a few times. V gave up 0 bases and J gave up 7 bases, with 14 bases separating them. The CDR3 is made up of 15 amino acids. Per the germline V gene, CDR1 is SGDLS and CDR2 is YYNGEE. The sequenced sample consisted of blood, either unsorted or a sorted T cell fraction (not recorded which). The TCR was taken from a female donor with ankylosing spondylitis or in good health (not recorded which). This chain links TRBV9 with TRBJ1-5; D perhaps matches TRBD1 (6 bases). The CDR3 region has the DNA TGTGCCAGCAGCGTAGGAGACAGGATTGAGCAGCCCCAGCATTTT. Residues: CASSVGDRIEQPQHF.